Below, 26 T cell receptor beta chains from the same sample are listed, as sequenced in a study of shared clonotypes between healthy human individuals. Clones were read by immunoSEQ multiplex PCR, and TCRdb kept only the in-frame ones, dropping some. The sample shows some 2,000,000 clones, 90% to 97% of them seen only once. Material for sequencing was naive CD4+ T cells sorted from blood. The subset was: CD45RA+ positively selected. Receptor source: a man between 18 and 29 years old in good health.

This clone has only one observation. The J gene is TRBJ1-2, the V gene TRBV6-6; TRBD1 is a possible D gene (6 bases). Germline V gene lookup returns CDR1 MNHNY and CDR2 SVGAGI (reference sequence). The CDR3 has 13 amino acids. The V gene lost 7 bases and the J gene lost 7 bases, with 16 bases spanning the gap. The CDR3 nucleotides read TGTGCCAGCAATCGATACAGGGATAGTGGCTACACCTTC. It translates to CASNRYRDSGYTF.

The chain recombines TRBV4-1 with TRBJ1-5; D unresolved. Trimming cost V 4 bases and J 5 bases, with 12 bases left between them. The CDR3 consists of 14 residues. Germline V lookup: CDR1 MGHRA, CDR2 YSYEKL. This CDR3 reads CASSPVVNDQPQHF. For the CDR3, the DNA is TGCGCCAGCAGCCCCGTGGTAAATGATCAGCCCCAGCATTTT.

In regard to this clone: Other DNA variants within this sample encode the same CDR3. The chain is built from TRBV7-2 and TRBJ2-5; D unresolved. This CDR3 region has 14 residues. V was cut by 1 base and J by 1 base, with 7 bases left in between. CDR1 and CDR2 (germline): SGHTA, FQGNSA. This CDR3 is CASSLGGSQETQYF. The CDR3 DNA reads TGTGCCAGCAGCTTAGGAGGAAGCCAAGAGACCCAGTACTTC.

CDR3 DNA sequence: TGTGCCATCAGAACGGGAGGGCCGGGTAATGAGCAGTTCTTC. Its translation is CAIRTGGPGNEQFF. This chain links TRBV10-3 with TRBJ2-1; 8 bases agree with TRBD2. Germline V lookup: CDR1 ENHRY, CDR2 SYGVKD. The CDR3 runs to 14 residues. Trimming at V came to 6 bases and at J to 7 bases, leaving 8 bases not matched to a gene.

V is TRBV19 and J is TRBJ1-4; D is possibly TRBD1 (5 bases). Trimming removed 4 bases from V and 0 bases from J, with 12 bases in between. The CDR3 covers 16 residues. CDR1 and CDR2 from the germline V gene are LNHDA and SQIVND (reference sequence). The CDR3 sequence is CASSKGRIATNEKLFF. DNA for the CDR3: TGTGCCAGTAGTAAGGGACGCATTGCAACTAATGAAAAACTGTTTTTT.

The chain links TRBV6-4 to TRBJ1-4, with D possibly being TRBD1 (5 bases). Germline V gene data show CDR1 as MRHNA and CDR2 as SNTAGT. This CDR3 comprises 16 residues. The V end was cut by 1 base, the J end by 7 bases, with 16 bases between. The CDR3: CASSDWGTTGGEKLFF. The CDR3 DNA reads as TGTGCCAGCAGTGACTGGGGCACCACGGGTGGTGAAAAACTGTTTTTT.

The rearrangement uses TRBV19 and TRBJ2-2; 13 bases are a match to TRBD2. The V gene end was trimmed by 3 bases and the J gene end by 1 base; junction bases not matched to a gene: 2. The CDR3 is made up of 17 amino acids. CDR1 LNHDA and CDR2 SQIVND come from the germline V gene (reference sequence). The CDR3 reads CASSMGLAGQNTGELFF. CDR3 sequence (DNA): TGTGCCAGTAGTATGGGACTAGCGGGACAGAACACCGGGGAGCTGTTTTTT.

This chain joins TRBV14 and TRBJ2-3; the D gene is possibly TRBD2 (5 bases). Germline V gene data show CDR1 as SGHDN and CDR2 as FVKESK. The CDR3 spans 16 residues. V lost 0 bases, J lost 7 bases, and 17 bases lay in between. In DNA form, the CDR3 reads TGTGCCAGCAGCCAAGAGGGTGGGAGAATTATTAATACGCAGTATTTT. Its protein product is CASSQEGGRIINTQYF.

Turning to this clone: This CDR3 is also generated by other DNA sequences in the sample. V is TRBV18 and J is TRBJ2-7; D not resolved. CDR3 length: 13 amino acids. V was trimmed by 1 base and J by 0 bases, leaving 4 bases between them. Per the germline V gene, CDR1 is KGHSH and CDR2 is LQKENI. CDR3 loop: CASSPRLSYEQYF. The DNA of the CDR3 is TGTGCCAGCTCACCACGCCTCTCCTACGAGCAGTACTTC.

V is TRBV29-1 and J is TRBJ1-4, with 8 positions matching TRBD1. The germline CDR1 and CDR2 sequences are SQVTM and ANQGSEA. The CDR3 is 15 residues long. Trimming took 7 bases from V and 4 from J; bases not matched to a gene: 11. DNA of the CDR3: TGCAGCGCCGATATGGACAGGGAGATTAATGAAAAACTGTTTTTT. It encodes CSADMDREINEKLFF.

This chain joins TRBV19 and TRBJ2-7; D uncertain. V was shortened by 5 bases and J by 2 bases, with 13 bases between the two germline ends. The CDR3 is made up of 14 amino acids. Looked up from germline, CDR1 is LNHDA and CDR2 is SQIVND (reference sequence). CDR3 DNA: TGTGCCAGTAGTCCTAACCAAATACCCTACGAGCAGTACTTC. It yields the protein CASSPNQIPYEQYF.

The rearrangement links TRBV2 to TRBJ2-5, with a weak D call TRBD2 (5 bases). The CDR3 has 15 amino acids. Germline CDR1 is SNHLY and CDR2 is FYNNEI. V lost 2 bases and J 1 base, leaving 11 bases between the germline ends. The CDR3 protein is CASSERASPQETQYF. The CDR3 nucleotides are TGTGCCAGCAGTGAACGGGCTAGCCCCCAAGAGACCCAGTACTTC.

Comment on this clone: Other DNA sequences in this specimen translate into the identical CDR3. The chain recombines TRBV5-1 with TRBJ1-6; TRBD1 might be the D (6 bases). The CDR3 spans 14 residues. Germline V gene sequence: CDR1 SGHRS, CDR2 YFSETQ. The V end was cut by 2 bases, the J end by 3 bases, with 6 bases between. CDR3 loop: CASSLQGYNSPLHF. CDR3 sequence (DNA): TGCGCCAGCAGCTTACAGGGCTATAATTCACCCCTCCACTTT.

The chain links TRBV11-2 to TRBJ2-1, with TRBD2 identical over 12 bases. Germline V gene lookup returns CDR1 SGHAT and CDR2 FQNNGV. The V gene end was trimmed by 7 bases and the J gene end by 8 bases; junction bases not matched to a gene: 9. The CDR3 totals 15 residues. The DNA for the CDR3 is TGTGCCAGCACCCAGGGGCTAGCGGGGGGGCATGAGCAGTTCTTC. Residues: CASTQGLAGGHEQFF.

The chain has TRBV25-1 and TRBJ1-1; TRBD1 matches at 10 bases. The CDR3 length is 14 residues. The germline V gene encodes CDR1 MGHDK and CDR2 SYGVNS. Trimming at V came to 0 bases and at J to 8 bases, leaving 3 bases not matched to a gene. CDR3 coding DNA: TGTGCCAGCAGTGAATATAAGACAGGGGGCGAAGCTTTCTTT. Protein: CASSEYKTGGEAFF.

The J gene is TRBJ2-2, the V gene TRBV5-1; 16 nucleotides match TRBD2. The CDR3 loop spans 16 amino acids. Germline assignment: CDR1 SGHRS and CDR2 YFSETQ. The V gene end was trimmed by 3 bases and the J gene end by 6 bases; junction bases not matched to a gene: 2. The CDR3 coding sequence is TGCGCCAGCAGCTCGGGACTAGCGGGAGGGTCCGGGGAGCTGTTTTTT. This gives the protein CASSSGLAGGSGELFF.

The chain recombines TRBV2 with TRBJ1-2, with 8 bases that match TRBD1. CDR1 and CDR2 (germline): SNHLY, FYNNEI. The CDR3 spans 13 residues. Losses at the gene ends were 9 bases for V and 1 base for J; bases not matched to a gene: 4. The CDR3 loop reads CASPGQVNYGYTF. In DNA form, the CDR3 reads TGTGCCAGTCCGGGACAGGTTAACTATGGCTACACCTTC.

V gene TRBV7-2 combines with J gene TRBJ2-7, with D maybe TRBD1 (6 bases). In germline, CDR1 is SGHTA, CDR2 FQGNSA. This CDR3 comprises 14 residues. Trimming cost V 4 bases and J 2 bases, with 12 bases left between them. The CDR3 reads CASSSADRPYEQYF. The CDR3 bases are TGTGCCAGCAGCTCTGCGGACAGACCCTACGAGCAGTACTTC.

The V and J genes are TRBV28 and TRBJ1-2, with 10 bases matching TRBD1. There are 15 residues in the CDR3. V gave up 7 bases and J gave up 4 bases; unmatched junction bases: 9. CDR1 is MDHEN, CDR2 SYDVKM, per germline. The CDR3 region is CASNLRDRGFYGYTF. CDR3 sequence (DNA): TGTGCCAGCAACCTCCGGGACAGGGGATTCTATGGCTACACCTTC.

This sequence joins TRBV6-1 and TRBJ2-1; 7 bases line up with TRBD2. Germline V gene data show CDR1 as MNHNS and CDR2 as SASEGT. The CDR3 has 14 amino acids. J lost 5 bases, V lost 0 bases, and 1 base had no gene match. DNA of the CDR3: TGTGCCAGCAGTGAAGCGGGAGGGCACAATGAGCAGTTCTTC. It translates to CASSEAGGHNEQFF.

The chain employs TRBV10-1 and TRBJ2-1; D not certain. Between the trimmed V and J ends, which lost 0 bases and 10 bases, there was a span of 10 bases. The CDR3 runs to 13 residues. Germline-derived CDR1 and CDR2 are WNHNN and SYGVQD (reference sequence). This chain's CDR3 is CASSESELKEQFF. Here the CDR3 DNA reads TGCGCCAGCAGTGAGTCCGAACTTAAGGAGCAGTTCTTC.

The chain has TRBV12-5 and TRBJ1-3; D is unresolved. The CDR3 contains 14 residues. V was shortened by 2 bases and J by 2 bases, with 7 bases between the two germline ends. Germline V gene sequence: CDR1 LGHNT, CDR2 FRNRAP. The CDR3 reads CASGLSGTGNTIYF. The CDR3 DNA follows: TGTGCTAGTGGTTTGTCCGGGACTGGAAACACCATATATTTT. Based on the CDR3 plus reference TRBV12-5 and TRBJ1-3, the full variable domain is DARVTQTPRHKVTEMGQEVTMRCQPILGHNTVFWYRQTMMQGLELLAYFRNRAPLDDSGMPKDRFSAEMPDATLATLKIQPSEPRDSAVYFCASGLSGTGNTIYFGEGSWLTVV.

The chain recombines TRBV5-4 with TRBJ1-2; D might be TRBD1 (6 bases). The ends were cut back, 0 bases at V and 8 bases at J, with 14 bases in the middle. This CDR3 region has 14 residues. Germline CDR1 SGHNT, CDR2 YYREEE (reference sequence). CDR3 protein: CASSLDRVEEGYTF. The DNA for the CDR3 is TGTGCCAGCAGCTTGGACAGGGTCGAGGAAGGCTACACCTTC. Combining the CDR3 with reference TRBV5-4 and TRBJ1-2 gives the whole variable domain ETGVTQSPTHLIKTRGQQVTLRCSSQSGHNTVSWYQQALGQGPQFIFQYYREEENGRGNFPPRFSGLQFPNYSSELNVNALELDDSALYLCASSLDRVEEGYTFGSGTRLTVV.

V gene TRBV28 combines with J gene TRBJ2-7; tentative D call: TRBD1 (5 bases). CDR1 is MDHEN and CDR2 is SYDVKM in the germline V gene. V was trimmed by 7 bases and J by 2 bases, leaving 9 bases between them. The CDR3 has 12 residues. CDR3 sequence reads: CASNRQPYEQYF. In nucleotides, the CDR3 is TGTGCCAGCAACAGGCAACCCTACGAGCAGTACTTC.

The gene calls are TRBV5-6 and TRBJ2-5; D is possibly TRBD2 (6 bases). This CDR3 has 15 residues. Germline loops: CDR1 SGHDT, CDR2 YYEEEE. V was clipped by 2 bases and J by 5 bases, with 16 bases between them. The CDR3 DNA sequence: TGTGCCAGCAGCTTTGAGAAGCGGGCTGGGGAGACCCAGTACTTC. The encoded protein is CASSFEKRAGETQYF.

The V call is TRBV10-3, the J call TRBJ2-7; 7 nucleotides agree with TRBD1. There are 13 residues in the CDR3. CDR1 is ENHRY, CDR2 SYGVKD, per germline. The J segment lost 3 bases and the V segment lost 5 bases, leaving 4 bases of the junction unmatched. CDR3 loop: CAISTGQNYEQYF. The CDR3 DNA follows: TGTGCCATCAGTACGGGACAGAACTACGAGCAGTACTTC.